This TCR beta chain came from a study of blood T cell repertoires in COVID-19. Study in general: Researchers got acute and convalescent COVID-19 samples from the United States, Italy and Spain. In each case, the material was cDNA or gDNA derived from T cells, B-cell-depleted T cells, or PBMCs.

Original processing notes: Reference gene primer amplification gave estimated nucleated cell counts. Method: immunoSEQ multiplex PCR; TCRdb's copy keeps in-frame clones and lacks some. V and J calls and clone size follow that table, whereas D and trimming were derived from the DNA. The sample comprises some 20,000 clones, about 89% of which are singletons, and 4% to 5% rests with the top ten. The CDR3 has 14 amino acids. V was clipped by 5 bases and J by 5 bases, with 17 bases between them. Germline CDR1 and CDR2: SGHRS and YFSETQ. Sequenced sample: peripheral blood. The clonotype comes from a human donor in a cohort sampled during active COVID-19. The V and J genes are TRBV5-1 and TRBJ2-7, with D possibly matching TRBD1 (6 bases). CDR3 loop: CASSSLGQGNEQYF. The CDR3 DNA reads TGCGCCAGCAGTTCTCTGGGGCAGGGGAACGAGCAGTACTTC.